This T cell receptor beta chain was identified during a study of cytomegalovirus exposure and HLA in healthy donors. The PCR employed 60 Vbeta primers together with 13 Jbeta primers. Sequencing was performed with immunoSEQ multiplex PCR; in TCRdb, only in-frame clones are kept and a portion is missing. The sample lists about 190,000 clones, about 77% occurring once. Samples came from healthy bone marrow donors. Donors sampled were nominally healthy, though unrecorded immune exposures were likely. Study-wide findings and caveats: The study assumed roughly uniform donor sequencing depth for presence/absence analyses. Common viral pathogens were later found to be apparently linked to several of the most significant clusters.

Regarding this clone: The antigen is undetermined.

The germline V gene has CDR1 SGHRS and CDR2 YFSETQ. CDR3 length: 15 amino acids. The germline V and J ends were trimmed by 4 bases and 1 base, with 14 bases remaining between them. The sample was PBMCs. The rearrangement joins TRBV5-1 to TRBJ1-1, with D possibly being TRBD1 (5 bases). This clonotype was sampled from a woman aged 25 to 39 in good health and CMV-seropositive. The chain's CDR3 is CASSPLDGQNTEAFF. The CDR3 DNA reads TGCGCCAGCAGCCCCCTCGATGGACAGAACACTGAAGCTTTCTTT.